This T cell receptor beta chain was observed in a study of cytomegalovirus exposure and HLA in healthy donors. A word on this clone: Its antigen is as yet unknown.

Study findings and constraints: Follow-up analysis later connected one missense variant in DCLRE1C with trimming of TCR beta V- and J-genes.

With 5 bases removed from V and 0 bases from J, the gap between germline ends came to 11 bases. Germline CDR1 reads MGHRA; CDR2 reads YSYEKL. CDR3 length: 15 residues. The PCR used 60 Vbeta and 13 Jbeta primers. Assay used: immunoSEQ multiplex PCR; TCRdb lists only in-frame clones, some missing. The sample yields 93,000 or so clones, just under 85% seen once. This receptor was identified in a woman aged 18-29 years in good health and CMV-seropositive. The chain recombines TRBV4-1 with TRBJ2-1; perhaps TRBD1 as D (6 bases). Material for sequencing was PBMCs. The CDR3 here is CASSGQPYSYNEQFF. The CDR3 DNA reads TGCGCCAGCAGCGGACAGCCCTACTCCTACAATGAGCAGTTCTTC.